This is a list of T cell receptor beta chains from one sample in a study of shared clonotypes between healthy human individuals. The data were produced by immunoSEQ multiplex PCR, yet TCRdb's version contains in-frame clones alone and is incomplete. Of approximately 2,200,000 clones in the sample, about 92% were seen once. Sequenced sample: naive CD8+ T cells from PBMCs. Receptors originate from a man aged 18-30 years in good health. Some clones in this sample may be carry-over from other donors' samples. The CDR3 runs from the conserved cysteine through the conserved F or W. Each record gives: V gene, D gene, J gene, clone size, CDR3 DNA, CDR3 protein. The D gene is left open where the match is weak. Size tells how often a clone was seen (once, few, many) or the class of an expanded clone, and some rows leave it out.

v_gene: TRBV9
d_gene: -
j_gene: TRBJ1-2
abundance: once
CDR3nt: TGTGCCAGCAGCCCCCGGGCCATGGGATCTGGCTACACCTTC
CDR3aa: CASSPRAMGSGYTF

v_gene: TRBV4-1
d_gene: -
j_gene: TRBJ1-1
abundance: -
CDR3nt: TGCGCCAGCAGCCTTCAGAGGGCTGCTGAAGCTTTCTTT
CDR3aa: CASSLQRAAEAFF

v_gene: TRBV27
d_gene: -
j_gene: TRBJ2-7
abundance: -
CDR3nt: TGTGCCAGCAGTAGGAGGGGGACCCCTTACTACGAGCAGTACTTC
CDR3aa: CASSRRGTPYYEQYF

v_gene: TRBV28
d_gene: TRBD2
j_gene: TRBJ2-5
abundance: -
CDR3nt: TGTGCCAGCAGTCCGGGACTAGCGGGAGTAATAGAGACCCAGTACTTC
CDR3aa: CASSPGLAGVIETQYF

v_gene: TRBV20-1
d_gene: TRBD2
j_gene: TRBJ2-1
abundance: -
CDR3nt: TGCAGTGCTAGAGGACTAGCTCTGTTCTTC
CDR3aa: CSARGLALFF

v_gene: TRBV5-6
d_gene: TRBD1
j_gene: TRBJ1-1
abundance: few
CDR3nt: TGTGCCAGCAGCTGGCGGACAGGGAACACTGAAGCTTTCTTT
CDR3aa: CASSWRTGNTEAFF

v_gene: TRBV5-6
d_gene: TRBD2
j_gene: TRBJ2-7
abundance: -
CDR3nt: TGTGCCAGCAGCTTGGAGGCGGGAGCGGGCGAGCAGTACTTC
CDR3aa: CASSLEAGAGEQYF

v_gene: TRBV28
d_gene: -
j_gene: TRBJ2-1
abundance: -
CDR3nt: TGTGCCAGCAGCCTATCGACAGTTTACAATGAGCAGTTCTTC
CDR3aa: CASSLSTVYNEQFF

v_gene: TRBV29-1
d_gene: -
j_gene: TRBJ2-1
abundance: -
CDR3nt: TGCAGCGTTGAAGGATGGACCATAAGATATGAGCAGTTCTTC
CDR3aa: CSVEGWTIRYEQFF

v_gene: TRBV6-1
d_gene: -
j_gene: TRBJ2-2
abundance: -
CDR3nt: TGTGCCAGCAGTGAAGGCGGCTACGGGGAGCTGTTTTTT
CDR3aa: CASSEGGYGELFF

v_gene: TRBV2
d_gene: -
j_gene: TRBJ1-5
abundance: -
CDR3nt: TGTGCCAGCAGTGAAAATAAGGGCATGGGCAATCAGCCCCAGCATTTT
CDR3aa: CASSENKGMGNQPQHF

v_gene: TRBV11-1
d_gene: TRBD2
j_gene: TRBJ2-1
abundance: once
CDR3nt: TGTGCCAGCAGCTTAGCTAGCGGGAGGGCCGGCTCCTACAATGAGCAGTTCTTC
CDR3aa: CASSLASGRAGSYNEQFF

v_gene: TRBV5-1
d_gene: -
j_gene: TRBJ2-7
abundance: -
CDR3nt: TGCGCCAGCAGCTTCGGACTAACCTACGAGCAGTACTTC
CDR3aa: CASSFGLTYEQYF

v_gene: TRBV15
d_gene: -
j_gene: TRBJ1-1
abundance: -
CDR3nt: TGTGCCACCAGCAGACCTATAGGGTCGGGGAGTCACACTGAAGCTTTCTTT
CDR3aa: CATSRPIGSGSHTEAFF

v_gene: TRBV7-3
d_gene: -
j_gene: TRBJ2-1
abundance: -
CDR3nt: TGTGCCAGCAGCGGGGCTTACAATGAGCAGTTCTTC
CDR3aa: CASSGAYNEQFF

v_gene: TRBV9
d_gene: -
j_gene: TRBJ2-7
abundance: -
CDR3nt: TGTGCCAGCAGTCAGACGAGCTCCTACGAGCAGTACTTC
CDR3aa: CASSQTSSYEQYF

v_gene: TRBV7-9
d_gene: TRBD1
j_gene: TRBJ1-2
abundance: -
CDR3nt: TGTGCCAGCAGCCGGCCGGGACAGGAGGCCCCCCCCTATGGCTACACCTTC
CDR3aa: CASSRPGQEAPPYGYTF

v_gene: TRBV19
d_gene: -
j_gene: TRBJ1-3
abundance: -
CDR3nt: TGTGCCAGTACGTTCGGGGGCCCATATTTCTCTGGAAACACCATATATTTT
CDR3aa: CASTFGGPYFSGNTIYF

v_gene: TRBV4-2
d_gene: TRBD2
j_gene: TRBJ2-7
abundance: -
CDR3nt: TGTGCCAGCAGCCAAGGACTAGCGGGAACTATAGTGTCCTACGAGCAGTACTTC
CDR3aa: CASSQGLAGTIVSYEQYF

v_gene: TRBV27
d_gene: -
j_gene: TRBJ2-1
abundance: -
CDR3nt: TGTGCCAGCAGTTTTCGGACGAACCCCTACAATGAGCAGTTCTTC
CDR3aa: CASSFRTNPYNEQFF

v_gene: TRBV19
d_gene: -
j_gene: TRBJ2-7
abundance: -
CDR3nt: TGTGCCAGTAGTACGGACGGATCCTACGAGCAGTACTTC
CDR3aa: CASSTDGSYEQYF

v_gene: TRBV5-1
d_gene: -
j_gene: TRBJ1-1
abundance: -
CDR3nt: TGCGCCAGCAGCTTGGGATGGGGGAACACTGAAGCTTTCTTT
CDR3aa: CASSLGWGNTEAFF

v_gene: TRBV13
d_gene: TRBD2
j_gene: TRBJ2-7
abundance: -
CDR3nt: TGTGCCAGCAGGCAGGGACTAGCGGAATACGAGCAGTACTTC
CDR3aa: CASRQGLAEYEQYF

v_gene: TRBV15
d_gene: TRBD1
j_gene: TRBJ2-7
abundance: -
CDR3nt: TGTGCCACCAGCAAGGGGTCGGGACAGGGGCCCTACGAGCAGTACTTC
CDR3aa: CATSKGSGQGPYEQYF

v_gene: TRBV20-1
d_gene: -
j_gene: TRBJ2-7
abundance: -
CDR3nt: TGCAGTGCCAGGGTCCTCTACGAGCAGTACTTC
CDR3aa: CSARVLYEQYF

v_gene: TRBV19
d_gene: -
j_gene: TRBJ2-1
abundance: -
CDR3nt: TGTGCCAGTAGTATAGCTAGTTACAGGGGGGGCTCCTACAATGAGCAGTTCTTC
CDR3aa: CASSIASYRGGSYNEQFF

v_gene: TRBV28
d_gene: -
j_gene: TRBJ1-5
abundance: -
CDR3nt: TGTGCCAGCACGCCAAACGACGGTAGCAATCAGCCCCAGCATTTT
CDR3aa: CASTPNDGSNQPQHF

v_gene: TRBV27
d_gene: -
j_gene: TRBJ2-7
abundance: -
CDR3nt: TGTGCCAGCAGTTTATTCGCGGGGTCCTACGAGCAGTACTTC
CDR3aa: CASSLFAGSYEQYF

v_gene: TRBV9
d_gene: TRBD2
j_gene: TRBJ2-7
abundance: -
CDR3nt: TGTGCCAGCAGCACGGGACTAGGAACCTACGAGCAGTACTTC
CDR3aa: CASSTGLGTYEQYF

v_gene: TRBV7-8
d_gene: -
j_gene: TRBJ2-7
abundance: once
CDR3nt: TGTGCCAGCAGCCCTCCCAGGAGAACCTACGAGCAGTACTTC
CDR3aa: CASSPPRRTYEQYF

v_gene: TRBV13
d_gene: -
j_gene: TRBJ2-7
abundance: -
CDR3nt: TGTGCCAGCAGCCCGGAGTCCACTAGCAGTCACGAGCAGTACTTC
CDR3aa: CASSPESTSSHEQYF

v_gene: TRBV28
d_gene: TRBD1
j_gene: TRBJ2-7
abundance: -
CDR3nt: TGTGCCAGCAGTTTATTAAGCAGGGGGACCGCGTCCGAGCAGTACTTC
CDR3aa: CASSLLSRGTASEQYF

v_gene: TRBV6-1
d_gene: TRBD1
j_gene: TRBJ1-5
abundance: -
CDR3nt: TGTGCCAGCAGAATGACAGGGAATAGCAATCAGCCCCAGCATTTT
CDR3aa: CASRMTGNSNQPQHF

v_gene: TRBV5-1
d_gene: -
j_gene: TRBJ2-5
abundance: -
CDR3nt: TGCGCCAGCAGCGACTCACCGACAGTTCCCCAAGAGACCCAGTACTTC
CDR3aa: CASSDSPTVPQETQYF

v_gene: TRBV7-9
d_gene: -
j_gene: TRBJ1-2
abundance: few
CDR3nt: TGTGCCAGCAGCTTTGTCGGTGGCTACACCTTC
CDR3aa: CASSFVGGYTF

v_gene: TRBV7-9
d_gene: -
j_gene: TRBJ1-2
abundance: -
CDR3nt: TGTGCCAGCAGCTTAGAGGGGCCCCCCAATGGCTACACCTTC
CDR3aa: CASSLEGPPNGYTF

v_gene: TRBV2
d_gene: -
j_gene: TRBJ1-5
abundance: -
CDR3nt: TGTGCCAGCAGTGAATCGCGGGACAACTATCAGCCCCAGCATTTT
CDR3aa: CASSESRDNYQPQHF

v_gene: TRBV2
d_gene: TRBD1
j_gene: TRBJ1-5
abundance: -
CDR3nt: TGTGCCAGCAGCGTACACAGGGGGACCGATCAGCCCCAGCATTTT
CDR3aa: CASSVHRGTDQPQHF

v_gene: TRBV7-9
d_gene: TRBD1
j_gene: TRBJ1-1
abundance: -
CDR3nt: TGTGCCAGCAGCTTAAGCCTAGGACAGGTGAACACTGAAGCTTTCTTT
CDR3aa: CASSLSLGQVNTEAFF

v_gene: TRBV6-6
d_gene: -
j_gene: TRBJ2-7
abundance: -
CDR3nt: TGTGCCAGCAGAAAGCTTAGCGGATCCCCGTCGGAGCAGTACTTC
CDR3aa: CASRKLSGSPSEQYF

v_gene: TRBV11-2
d_gene: -
j_gene: TRBJ2-4
abundance: -
CDR3nt: TGTGCCAGCAGCTCCCTAGTAGCCAAAAACATTCAGTACTTC
CDR3aa: CASSSLVAKNIQYF

v_gene: TRBV28
d_gene: -
j_gene: TRBJ2-1
abundance: -
CDR3nt: TGTGCCAGCAGTTTGACGGGAGTAGGATCTGAGCAGTTCTTC
CDR3aa: CASSLTGVGSEQFF

v_gene: TRBV9
d_gene: -
j_gene: TRBJ2-2
abundance: once
CDR3nt: TGTGCCAGCAGCCGTAAGACCGGGGAGCTGTTTTTT
CDR3aa: CASSRKTGELFF

v_gene: TRBV5-1
d_gene: -
j_gene: TRBJ2-3
abundance: -
CDR3nt: TGCGCCAGCAGCTTGGGACCGGGGAGCACAGATACGCAGTATTTT
CDR3aa: CASSLGPGSTDTQYF